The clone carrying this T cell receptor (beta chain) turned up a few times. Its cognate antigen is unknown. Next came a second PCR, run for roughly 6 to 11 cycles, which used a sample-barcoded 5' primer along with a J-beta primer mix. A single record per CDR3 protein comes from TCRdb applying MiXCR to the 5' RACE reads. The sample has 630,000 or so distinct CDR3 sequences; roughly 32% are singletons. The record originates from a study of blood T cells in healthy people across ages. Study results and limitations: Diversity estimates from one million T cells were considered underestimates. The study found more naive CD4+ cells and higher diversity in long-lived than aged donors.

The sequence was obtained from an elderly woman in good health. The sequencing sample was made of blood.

CDR3: CASSTHGVGTEAFF. CDR3 nucleotides: TGTGCCAGCAGCACCCACGGGGTTGGCACTGAAGCTTTCTTT. This chain links TRBV9 with TRBJ1-1, with D unclear. The CDR3 spans 14 residues. V gave up 4 bases and J gave up 4 bases, with 14 bases separating them. CDR1 is SGDLS and CDR2 is YYNGEE in the germline V gene.